The 18 T cell receptor beta chains given below trace back to one sample, sequenced in a study of blood T cells in healthy people across ages (dated by TCRdb to 2015 to 2017). Library preparation employed 5' RACE. For sequencing, an Illumina HiSeq 2500 was employed. A second roughly 7 to 11 cycle PCR used a sample-barcoded 5' primer and a J-beta primer mix. TCRdb passed the public sequencing reads through fastp at Q25 and MiXCR, retaining productive beta sequences. Rows merge per CDR3 protein into single entries with the most common DNA and genes. The sample has some 790,000 distinct CDR3 sequences on record, 25% to 35% of them singletons. Around 15% of the sample comes from the top ten. The source material was blood. The receptors stem from a woman at least 80 years old in good health.

This clonotype was picked up a small number of times. The gene calls are TRBV6-5 and TRBJ1-1; tentatively, D is TRBD1 (6 bases). The germline CDR1 and CDR2 sequences are MNHEY and SVGAGI. The CDR3 contains 13 residues. V lost 4 bases, J lost 10 bases, and 16 bases lay in between. CDR3 in DNA: TGTGCCAGCAGTTCTACAGGGCGTGCTATAGCTTTCTTT. It yields the protein CASSSTGRAIAFF.

Comments on this clonotype: A much larger clone sits a single nucleotide away, making a read error possible. The chain uses TRBV3-1 and TRBJ2-5, with a possible D match to TRBD2 (5 bases). The CDR3 covers 14 residues. Germline-derived CDR1 and CDR2 are LGHDT and YNNKEL (reference sequence). CDR3 nucleotides: TGTGCCAGCAGCCCAGATGGAGGAAGAGAGACCCACTACTTC. The encoded protein is CASSPDGGRETHYF.

This clonotype came up many times. The chain links TRBV11-2 to TRBJ2-3; 7 bases fit TRBD1. Germline values: CDR1 SGHAT, CDR2 FQNNGV. V lost 5 bases and J lost 3; bases outside the gene matches: 5. The CDR3 runs to 14 residues. Here the CDR3 DNA reads TGTGCCAGCAGCCAGGGGGTGAAGACAGATACGCAGTATTTT. It specifies CASSQGVKTDTQYF.

This clonotype has more than one count but fewer than ten. The chain employs TRBV20-1 and TRBJ2-3; 10 positions agree with TRBD1. The CDR3 contains 15 residues. V shed 5 bases, J shed 1 base, and the junction held 6 bases outside the gene matches. CDR1 and CDR2 (germline): DFQATT, SNEGSKA (reference sequence). CDR3 DNA sequence: TGCAGTGCTCCGCGGACAGGGGGAGGCACAGATACGCAGTATTTT. This sequence encodes CSAPRTGGGTDTQYF.

This clonotype was recorded once. V gene TRBV12-3 or TRBV12-4 combines with J gene TRBJ2-3, with 10 bases identical to TRBD1. This CDR3 region has 16 residues. V trimming: 5 bases; J trimming: 0 bases; junction bases outside the gene matches: 5. CDR3 sequence: CASSLRQGASTDTQYF. The DNA for the CDR3 is TGTGCCAGCAGTCTAAGACAGGGGGCTAGCACAGATACGCAGTATTTT.

The CDR3 coding sequence is TGTGCCAGCAGCTTACAGCGGGCGAATGAGCAGTTCTTC. It codes for CASSLQRANEQFF. This chain links TRBV7-2 with TRBJ2-1; maybe TRBD2 (6 bases). The length of the CDR3 is 13 residues. Germline values: CDR1 SGHTA, CDR2 FQGNSA. V shed 2 bases and J shed 7 bases, with 9 bases lying between them.

A note on this clonotype: Its ends do not fully match the called genes, so a read error is possible. The chain is built from TRBV12-3 or TRBV12-4 and TRBJ2-3, with D possibly matching TRBD2 (6 bases). CDR3 length: 15 residues. The CDR3 loop is CASSLGGRRADMQYF. DNA of the CDR3: TGTGCCAGCAGTTTGGGGGGACGGAGAGCAGATATGCAGTATTTT.

CDR3 in amino acids: CASSRQIGELFF. Written as DNA, the CDR3 is TGTGCCAGCAGCCGCCAGATCGGGGAGCTGTTTTTT. The chain recombines TRBV7-2 with TRBJ2-2; D call uncertain. Germline-derived CDR1 and CDR2 are SGHTA and FQGNSA. The CDR3 has 12 residues. The ends were cut back, 5 bases at V and 7 bases at J, with 8 bases in the middle.

This clonotype has ten or more counts. This sequence joins TRBV5-5 and TRBJ1-1; TRBD1 aligns across 7 bases. Germline V gene sequence: CDR1 SGHKS, CDR2 YYEKEE (reference sequence). Losses at the gene ends were 2 bases for V and 1 base for J; bases not matched to a gene: 11. The CDR3 covers 17 residues. The CDR3 reads CASSFAPTGLKNTEAFF. For the CDR3, the DNA is TGTGCCAGCAGCTTCGCCCCGACAGGGCTTAAGAACACTGAAGCTTTCTTT.

This clonotype has a handful of counts. This could be a read error, since a much larger clone is one nucleotide away. The gene calls are TRBV5-4 and TRBJ2-1; TRBD2 agrees at 12 bases. Judging by the DNA end, TRBJ2-7 fits better; the J call may be wrong. Germline V gives CDR1 SGHNT, CDR2 YYREEE (reference sequence). This CDR3 is 17 amino acids long. DNA of the CDR3: TGTGCCAGCAGCTTGCCTAGCGGGGGGGTATCCTACAATGAGCAGTACTTC. Translating it yields CASSLPSGGVSYNEQYF.

This clonotype was detected ten times or more. This sequence joins TRBV7-2 and TRBJ2-3; perhaps TRBD2 as D (6 bases). Per germline, CDR1 SGHTA and CDR2 FQGNSA. V lost 3 bases, J lost 2 bases, and 12 bases lay in between. The CDR3 length is 15 residues. CDR3 in amino acids: CASSFRAGPTDTQYF. CDR3 nucleotides: TGTGCCAGCAGCTTCAGGGCGGGGCCCACAGATACGCAGTATTTT.

This clonotype occurred a few times. This chain connects TRBV14 to TRBJ2-7; maybe TRBD1 (5 bases). The V gene's germline CDR1 is SGHDN and CDR2 FVKESK. The CDR3 is 16 residues long. V was cut by 4 bases and J by 1 base, with 17 bases left in between. The CDR3 here is CASSRTRGPGSYEQYF. DNA for the CDR3: TGTGCCAGCAGCCGGACAAGGGGCCCCGGGTCCTACGAGCAGTACTTC.

This chain uses TRBV21-1 with TRBJ1-4. TRBV21-1 constitutes a pseudogene. This CDR3 is 14 amino acids long. The CDR3 nucleotides are TGTGCCAGCAGCAAAGCCCACCTGCGGGAAAAACTGTTTTTT. It yields the protein CASSKAHLREKLFF.

This clonotype has at least ten counts. This sequence joins TRBV7-2 and TRBJ1-1, with 9 bases identical to TRBD1. J lost 6 bases, V lost 0 bases, and 5 bases had no gene match. This CDR3 contains 15 residues. Germline CDR1 reads SGHTA; CDR2 reads FQGNSA. The CDR3 sequence is CASSLAGQGRSEAFF. CDR3 DNA: TGTGCCAGCAGCTTAGCGGGACAGGGTAGATCTGAAGCTTTCTTT.

A note on this clonotype: A much larger clonotype is one base distant, so this may be a read error. The chain joins TRBV3-1 to TRBJ2-5; D unclear. CDR1 and CDR2 from the germline V gene are LGHDT and YNNKEL (reference sequence). With 2 bases removed from V and 11 bases from J, the gap between germline ends came to 18 bases. This CDR3 spans 14 amino acids. In DNA form, the CDR3 reads TGTGCCAGCAGCCAAACCCGGTCGCGCAATGAGCAGTACTTC. This gives the protein CASSQTRSRNEQYF.

On this clonotype itself: This CDR3 is missing its conserved last phenylalanine or tryptophan, likely due to a read error. The CDR3 reads CASSLGTGQGETQYN. CDR3 nucleotides: TGCGCCAGCAGCTTGGGGACAGGGCAGGGAGAGACCCAGTACAAC. The chain employs TRBV5-1 and TRBJ2-5; 8 bases fit TRBD1. Germline V gives CDR1 SGHRS, CDR2 YFSETQ. The junction had 5 bases not matched to a gene; V was cut back by 0 bases and J by 4 bases. The CDR3 consists of 15 residues.

The chain recombines TRBV3-1 with TRBJ2-5, with 7 bases matching TRBD2. The CDR3 length is 15 residues. Germline CDR1 reads LGHDT; CDR2 reads YNNKEL (reference sequence). Unmatched junction bases numbered 8, after V lost 4 bases and J lost 3 bases. The DNA of the CDR3 is TGTGCCAGCAGCCCGCGAGGGACTATCAAAGAGACCCAGTACTTC. Amino acid sequence: CASSPRGTIKETQYF.

To note about this clonotype: A single base separates this from a much larger clone, so it may be a read error. The V call is TRBV11-2, the J call TRBJ2-7; no reliable D call. The last part of the DNA fits TRBJ2-5 better; the J call may be wrong. Germline V gene data show CDR1 as SGHAT and CDR2 as FQNNGV. The CDR3 consists of 14 residues. The CDR3 is CASSSPVVPKTQYF. Written as DNA, the CDR3 is TGTGCCAGCAGCTCCCCGGTAGTCCCAAAGACCCAGTACTTC.